This T cell receptor (beta chain) was obtained from a study of T cell repertoires in aging, cancer and after chemotherapy. This CDR3 region has 19 residues. With 5 bases removed from V and 0 bases from J, the gap between germline ends came to 20 bases. The germline gives CDR1 LNHDA, CDR2 SQIVND (reference sequence). TRB rearrangements spanning V, D and J were amplified using mixed TRB-A/B primers. TCRdb ran MiXCR on the multiplex PCR reads and lists one entry per CDR3 protein. Among about 13,000 distinct CDR3 sequences listed, around a quarter were seen once. The template was genomic DNA from peripheral blood, not RNA. Study results and caveats: Untreated cancer patients had significantly lower blood TCR diversity than age-matched healthy donors.

This clonotype was recorded a few times. What it binds is unknown. The V call is TRBV19, the J call TRBJ1-6; D possibly corresponds to TRBD1 (5 bases). Sequencing input: blood. The source of this sequence is a human donor in good health. The CDR3 region has the DNA TGTGCCAGTAGTTCCGCCGGGACCGCCGTCGTCTCCTATAATTCACCCCTCCACTTT. Translating gives CASSSAGTAVVSYNSPLHF. Full variable domain (missing parts from reference TRBV19 and TRBJ1-6): DGGITQSPKYLFRKEGQNVTLSCEQNLNHDAMYWYRQDPGQGLRLIYYSQIVNDFQKGDIAEGYSVSREKKESFPLTVTSAQKNPTAFYLCASSSAGTAVVSYNSPLHFGNGTRLTVT.